What follows are 13 T cell receptor beta chains derived from one specimen sequenced in a study of monozygotic twins with inflammatory bowel disease. TCRdb reanalyzed the 5' RACE reads, giving one entry per CDR3 protein sequence and no DNA. The sample has some 440,000 distinct CDR3 sequences, and its top ten clones hold 2% to 2.5%. The sample comprised blood. These receptors were collected from a human donor with ulcerative colitis or Crohn's disease, or a healthy co-twin of an affected twin (not recorded which).

The chain joins TRBV5-1 to TRBJ2-1. The CDR3 totals 17 residues. Germline CDR1 is SGHRS and CDR2 is YFSETQ. CDR3: CASSPYLDESSYNEQFF.

This chain connects TRBV24-1 to TRBJ2-7. Per germline, CDR1 KGHDR and CDR2 SFDVKD. This CDR3 comprises 13 residues. The CDR3 region is CATSDLRKYEQYF.

The chain combines TRBV4-1 with TRBJ2-1. The germline V gene encodes CDR1 MGHRA and CDR2 YSYEKL. The CDR3 totals 13 residues. Here the CDR3 reads CASSQAVNNEQFF.

The chain links TRBV11-2 to TRBJ1-5. This CDR3 contains 12 residues. The germline gives CDR1 SGHAT, CDR2 FQNNGV. The CDR3 reads CASSGSGKPQHF.

This rearrangement joins TRBV7-8 to TRBJ2-3; there is no DNA to check the TCRdb D call of TRBD1. CDR3 length: 18 residues. Germline V gene lookup returns CDR1 SGHVS and CDR2 FQNEAQ. CDR3 residues: CASSLGLAGVARTDTQYF. The entire variable domain, with the rest obtained from reference TRBV7-8 and TRBJ2-3, is as follows: GAGVSQSPRYKVAKRGQDVALRCDPISGHVSLFWYQQALGQGPEFLTYFQNEAQLDKSGLPSDRFFAERPEGSVSTLKIQRTQQEDSAVYLCASSLGLAGVARTDTQYFGPGTRLTVL.

The rearrangement joins TRBV5-1 to TRBJ2-1. CDR1 SGHRS and CDR2 YFSETQ come from the germline V gene. The CDR3 spans 15 residues. The CDR3 spells CASSFDGVRYNEQFF.

This sequence joins TRBV6-5 and TRBJ1-2; TCRdb outputs TRBD1, but without DNA this stays unchecked. The V gene's germline CDR1 is MNHEY and CDR2 SVGAGI. The CDR3 extends over 13 amino acids. This CDR3 is CASSSQGTYGYTF.

The chain combines TRBV19 with TRBJ2-5; TCRdb picks TRBD2, but there is no DNA to check that call. This CDR3 has 16 amino acids. The germline gives CDR1 LNHDA, CDR2 SQIVND (reference sequence). CDR3 protein: CASSRVAGWYQETQYF. Drawing the rest from reference TRBV19 and TRBJ2-5, the complete variable domain is DGGITQSPKYLFRKEGQNVTLSCEQNLNHDAMYWYRQDPGQGLRLIYYSQIVNDFQKGDIAEGYSVSREKKESFPLTVTSAQKNPTAFYLCASSRVAGWYQETQYFGPGTRLLVL.

The chain combines TRBV6-2 or TRBV6-3 with TRBJ2-7; TCRdb gives TRBD1 as the D gene, but with no DNA this cannot be confirmed. The CDR3 covers 16 residues. Germline CDR1 MNHEY, CDR2 SVGEGT. CDR3 sequence reads: CASSGSTGRSAYEQYF.

This chain links TRBV27 with TRBJ2-3; TCRdb's assignment of TRBD2 cannot be checked, as there is no DNA. Germline-derived CDR1 and CDR2 are MNHEY and SMNVEV (reference sequence). The CDR3 is made up of 17 amino acids. CDR3 region: CASSLAVRFTSTDTQYF.

This chain links TRBV12-3 or TRBV12-4 with TRBJ2-1; TCRdb indicates TRBD1, and absent DNA this call remains unverified. CDR3 length: 14 amino acids. The CDR3 reads CASSLMGGYNEQFF.

The chain combines TRBV5-6 with TRBJ2-7; TCRdb names TRBD1, which stays unverified in the absence of DNA. The germline V gene encodes CDR1 SGHDT and CDR2 YYEEEE. The CDR3 runs to 14 residues. The CDR3 sequence: CASSIGTGAYEQYF.

The V and J genes are TRBV7-9 and TRBJ2-5; TCRdb lists TRBD1, though no DNA is available to test this call. The germline CDR1 and CDR2 sequences are SEHNR and FQNEAQ (reference sequence). The CDR3 is 13 amino acids. CDR3 loop: CASTYGGTETQYF.